These T cell receptor beta chains were read from a single sample in a study of T-cell reconstitution after alpha-beta-depleted transplantation in children. TCRdb re-called the PCR reads with MiXCR, one entry per CDR3 protein. Of approximately 800,000 distinct CDR3 sequences listed, roughly 15% are singletons. This sample comprised PBMCs, mostly from graft donor cells, obtained 360 days after TCRalphabeta/CD19-depleted stem cell transplant. These receptors originate from a male patient between 10 and 17 years old who had a stem cell transplant for acute lymphoblastic leukemia, so the T cells may come from the graft donor. Each CDR3 is given with its conserved first and last residue. Each record gives: D gene, J gene, V gene, clone size, CDR3 protein, CDR3 DNA. The D gene is left open where the match is weak. The size entry is marked missing in some rows and otherwise reads once, few, many or a size class.

TRBD2 TRBJ2-1 TRBV6-5 few CASSYGTSGFYNEQFF TGTGCCAGCAGTTACGGGACTAGCGGATTTTACAATGAGCAGTTCTTC
NA TRBJ1-2 TRBV12-3/TRBV12-4 once CAARSRATGHGYTF TGTGCCGCCCGGAGCCGGGCCACGGGACATGGCTACACCTTC
NA TRBJ2-5 TRBV5-1 NA CASSDRDAQETQYF TGCGCCAGCAGTGACCGGGACGCCCAAGAGACCCAGTACTTC
NA TRBJ2-1 TRBV7-9 few CASSSTRTGSYNEQFF TGTGCCAGCAGCTCCACTAGGACGGGCTCCTACAATGAGCAGTTCTTC
TRBD1 TRBJ2-1 TRBV15 few CATSRGLRGRIF TGTGCCACCAGCAGAGGACTCAGGGGGAGAATCTTC
NA TRBJ1-1 TRBV5-1 many CASSLGHEAFF TGCGCCAGCAGCTTGGGGCATGAAGCTTTCTTT
TRBD1 TRBJ2-5 TRBV28 NA CASSLDRVDETQYF TGTGCCAGCAGTTTGGACAGGGTGGATGAGACCCAGTACTTC
NA TRBJ2-6 TRBV6-5 NA CASSYSIVGAPGANVLTF TGTGCCAGCAGTTACTCGATAGTGGGGGCCCCTGGGGCCAACGTCCTGACTTTC
TRBD1 TRBJ2-1 TRBV5-1 few CASSFDRAYNEQFF TGCGCCAGCAGCTTCGACAGGGCCTACAATGAGCAGTTCTTC
TRBD2 TRBJ2-7 TRBV20-1 NA CSAPTENSGGSSYEQYF TGCAGTGCTCCGACTGAGAATAGCGGGGGTAGCTCCTACGAGCAGTACTTC
TRBD2 TRBJ2-3 TRBV11-2 NA CASSLRLAGTSTDTQYF TGTGCCAGCAGCCTGAGACTAGCGGGGACGAGCACAGATACGCAGTATTTT
NA TRBJ1-2 TRBV7-3 few CASSLRRGWGYTF TGTGCCAGCAGCCTTCGGAGGGGATGGGGCTACACCTTC
NA TRBJ2-5 TRBV7-9 NA CASVVGWGQETQYF TGTGCCAGCGTCGTTGGTTGGGGACAAGAGACCCAGTACTTC
TRBD2 TRBJ2-1 TRBV4-1 NA CASGTSGSGNEQFF TGCGCCAGTGGGACTAGCGGGAGTGGGAATGAGCAGTTCTTC
NA TRBJ1-2 TRBV12-3/TRBV12-4 many CASSRSQVYGYTF TGTGCCAGCAGCCGATCACAGGTCTATGGCTACACCTTC
TRBD1 TRBJ1-2 TRBV4-2 NA CASSALTGHPEPNYGYTF TGTGCCAGCAGCGCACTGACAGGGCACCCGGAGCCTAACTATGGCTACACCTTC
NA TRBJ2-3 TRBV9 few CASSVEGQGLRVDTQYF TGTGCCAGCAGCGTAGAGGGCCAGGGCCTCCGGGTCGATACGCAGTATTTT
NA TRBJ2-3 TRBV10-3 few CAISEGASSTDTQYF TGTGCCATCAGTGAAGGGGCCTCTAGCACTGATACGCAGTATTTT
TRBD2 TRBJ2-1 TRBV5-1 few CASSFLSGREYNEQFF TGCGCCAGCAGCTTTTTAAGCGGGAGAGAATACAATGAGCAGTTCTTC
NA TRBJ2-7 TRBV7-6 few CASSQLDKPYEQYF TGTGCCAGCAGCCAACTTGACAAACCCTACGAGCAGTACTTC
NA TRBJ2-3 TRBV12-3/TRBV12-4 NA CASRMEATGTDTQYF TGTGCCAGCAGGATGGAGGCTACCGGCACAGATACGCAGTATTTT
NA TRBJ1-6 TRBV7-6 few CASSARGNNSPLHF TGTGCCAGCAGCGCCCGGGGGAATAATTCACCCCTCCACTTT
TRBD1 TRBJ1-4 TRBV4-2 few CASSHPPGQGATNEKLFF TGTGCCAGCAGCCACCCACCGGGACAGGGTGCGACTAATGAAAAACTGTTTTTT
TRBD2 TRBJ2-1 TRBV24-1 NA CATSAPGTSGSKFF TGTGCCACCAGTGCCCCCGGGACTAGCGGGAGTAAGTTCTTC
TRBD2 TRBJ2-1 TRBV5-1 NA CASSLLGLAGGGSDNEQFF TGCGCCAGCAGCTTGCTGGGACTAGCGGGAGGCGGCTCGGACAATGAGCAGTTCTTC
NA TRBJ1-1 TRBV7-9 few CASSLIRDIFKNTEAFF TGTGCCAGCAGCTTAATCCGGGACATCTTTAAGAACACTGAAGCTTTCTTT
NA TRBJ2-5 TRBV21-1 few CASGSGAGDIQETQYF TGTGCCAGCGGGTCGGGAGCGGGGGACATACAAGAGACCCAGTACTTC
NA TRBJ1-6 TRBV25-1 NA CASSDLRVTTPLHF TGTGCCAGCAGTGACCTCAGGGTTACTACACCCCTCCACTTT
NA TRBJ2-7 TRBV27 NA CASSFKGGPASLVYEQYF TGTGCCAGCAGTTTCAAGGGGGGACCAGCTTCCCTCGTCTACGAGCAGTACTTC
TRBD2 TRBJ2-1 TRBV6-1 many CASSGLAGGNEQFF TGCGCCAGCAGCGGGCTAGCGGGAGGCAATGAGCAGTTCTTC
TRBD1 TRBJ2-1 TRBV9 NA CASSAEQGSDEQFF TGTGCCAGCAGCGCGGAACAGGGGTCCGATGAGCAGTTCTTC
TRBD1 TRBJ1-5 TRBV20-1 NA CSAPTGTGGGQPQHF TGCAGTGCTCCTACAGGGACAGGGGGCGGTCAGCCCCAGCATTTT